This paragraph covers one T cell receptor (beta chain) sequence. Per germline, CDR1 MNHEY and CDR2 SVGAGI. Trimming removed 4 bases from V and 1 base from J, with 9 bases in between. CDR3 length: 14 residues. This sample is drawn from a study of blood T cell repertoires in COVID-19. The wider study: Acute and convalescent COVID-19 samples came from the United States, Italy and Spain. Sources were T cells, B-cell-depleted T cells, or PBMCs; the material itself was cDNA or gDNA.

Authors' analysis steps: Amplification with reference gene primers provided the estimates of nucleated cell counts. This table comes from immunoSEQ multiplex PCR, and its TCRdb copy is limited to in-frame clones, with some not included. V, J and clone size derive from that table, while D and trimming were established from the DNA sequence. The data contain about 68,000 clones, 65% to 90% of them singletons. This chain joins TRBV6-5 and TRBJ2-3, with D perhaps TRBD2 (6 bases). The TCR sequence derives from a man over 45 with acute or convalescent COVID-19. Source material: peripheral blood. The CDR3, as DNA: TGTGCCAGCAGTTCCCCGGGGGGCACAGATACGCAGTATTTT. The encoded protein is CASSSPGGTDTQYF.